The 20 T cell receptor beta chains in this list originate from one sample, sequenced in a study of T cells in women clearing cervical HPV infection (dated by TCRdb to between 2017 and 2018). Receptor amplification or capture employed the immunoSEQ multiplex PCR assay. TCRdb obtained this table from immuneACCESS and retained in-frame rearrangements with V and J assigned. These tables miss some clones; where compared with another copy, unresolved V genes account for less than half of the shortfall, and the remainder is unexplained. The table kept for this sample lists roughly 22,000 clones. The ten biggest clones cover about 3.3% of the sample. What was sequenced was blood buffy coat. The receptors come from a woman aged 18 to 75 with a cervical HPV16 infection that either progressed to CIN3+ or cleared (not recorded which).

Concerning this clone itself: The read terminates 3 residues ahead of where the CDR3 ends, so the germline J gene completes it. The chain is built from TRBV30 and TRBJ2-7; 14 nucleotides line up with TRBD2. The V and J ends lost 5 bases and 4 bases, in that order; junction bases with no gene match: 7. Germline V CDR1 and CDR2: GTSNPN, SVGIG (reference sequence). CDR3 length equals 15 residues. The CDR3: CAWGTSGREQYEQYF. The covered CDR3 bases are TGTGCCTGGGGGACTAGCGGGAGAGAACAATACGAG.

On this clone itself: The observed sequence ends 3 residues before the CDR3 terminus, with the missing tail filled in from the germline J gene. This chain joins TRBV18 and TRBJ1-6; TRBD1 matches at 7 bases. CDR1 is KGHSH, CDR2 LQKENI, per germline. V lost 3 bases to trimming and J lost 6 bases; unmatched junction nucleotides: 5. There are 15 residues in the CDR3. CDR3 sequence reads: CASSPGGDSNSPLHF. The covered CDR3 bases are TGTGCCAGCTCACCGGGAGGGGACAGTAATTCACCC. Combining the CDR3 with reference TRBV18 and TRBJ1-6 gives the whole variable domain NAGVMQNPRHLVRRRGQEARLRCSPMKGHSHVYWYRQLPEEGLKFMVYLQKENIIDESGMPKERFSAEFPKEGPSILRIQQVVRGDSAAYFCASSPGGDSNSPLHFGNGTRLTVT.

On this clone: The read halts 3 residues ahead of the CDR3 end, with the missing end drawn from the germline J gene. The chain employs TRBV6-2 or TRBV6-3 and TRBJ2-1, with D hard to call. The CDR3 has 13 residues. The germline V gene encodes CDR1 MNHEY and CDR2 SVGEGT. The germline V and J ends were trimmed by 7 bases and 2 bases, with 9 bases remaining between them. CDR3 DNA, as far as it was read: TGTGCCAGCAAAGGCGGCCCCTACAATGAG. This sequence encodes CASKGGPYNE. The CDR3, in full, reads CASKGGPYNEQFF.

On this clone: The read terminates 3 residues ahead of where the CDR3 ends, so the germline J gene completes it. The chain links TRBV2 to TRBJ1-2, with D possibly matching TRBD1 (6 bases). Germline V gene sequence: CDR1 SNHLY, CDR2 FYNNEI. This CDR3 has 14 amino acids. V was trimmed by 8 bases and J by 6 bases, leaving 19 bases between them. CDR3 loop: CASLTPGGADGYTF. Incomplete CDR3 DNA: TGTGCCAGCTTAACCCCGGGGGGGGCAGATGGC.

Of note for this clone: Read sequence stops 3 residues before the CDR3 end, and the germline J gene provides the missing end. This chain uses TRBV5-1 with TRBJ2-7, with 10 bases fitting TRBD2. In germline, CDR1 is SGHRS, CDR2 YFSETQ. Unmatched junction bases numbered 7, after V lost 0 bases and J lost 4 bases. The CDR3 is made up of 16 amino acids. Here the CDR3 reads CASSLALAGALYEQYF. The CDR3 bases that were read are TGCGCCAGCAGCTTGGCCCTAGCGGGAGCCCTTTACGAG.

CDR3 in amino acids: CAWSPSGQDPQIYPDTQYF. CDR3 DNA (partial): TGTGCCTGGAGTCCCTCCGGACAGGACCCGCAAATCTATCCAGATACG. The rearrangement joins TRBV30 to TRBJ2-3; 7 nucleotides line up with TRBD1. The CDR3 end is not reached by the read, which stops 3 residues before it; the germline J gene fills it in. Trimming at V came to 2 bases and at J to 4 bases, leaving 21 bases not matched to a gene. The germline V gene encodes CDR1 GTSNPN and CDR2 SVGIG (reference sequence). The CDR3 is 19 amino acids.

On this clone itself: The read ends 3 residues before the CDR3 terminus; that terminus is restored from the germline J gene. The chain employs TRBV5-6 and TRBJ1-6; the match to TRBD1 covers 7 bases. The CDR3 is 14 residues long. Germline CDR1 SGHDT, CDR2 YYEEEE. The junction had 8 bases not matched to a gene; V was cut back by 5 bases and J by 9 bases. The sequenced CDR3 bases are TGTGCCAGCAGTCCTACAGGGGACGGTTCACCC. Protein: CASSPTGDGSP. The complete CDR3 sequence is CASSPTGDGSPLHF.

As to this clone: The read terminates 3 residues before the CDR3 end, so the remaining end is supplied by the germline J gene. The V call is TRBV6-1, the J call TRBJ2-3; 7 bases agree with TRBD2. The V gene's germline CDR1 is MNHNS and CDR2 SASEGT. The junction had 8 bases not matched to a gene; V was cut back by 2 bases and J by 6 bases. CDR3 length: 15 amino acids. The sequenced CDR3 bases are TGTGCCAGCAGTGAATACTCGACTAGCTGGGATACG. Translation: CASSEYSTSWDT. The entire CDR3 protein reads CASSEYSTSWDTQYF.

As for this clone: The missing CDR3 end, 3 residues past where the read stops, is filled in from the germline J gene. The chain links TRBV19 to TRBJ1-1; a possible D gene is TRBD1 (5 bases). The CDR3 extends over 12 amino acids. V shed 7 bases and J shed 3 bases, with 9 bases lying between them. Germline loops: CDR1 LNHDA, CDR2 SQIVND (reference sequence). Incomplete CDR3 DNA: TGTGCCAGTAACCCGGGGGACACTGAA. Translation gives CASNPGDTE. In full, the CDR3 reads CASNPGDTEAFF.

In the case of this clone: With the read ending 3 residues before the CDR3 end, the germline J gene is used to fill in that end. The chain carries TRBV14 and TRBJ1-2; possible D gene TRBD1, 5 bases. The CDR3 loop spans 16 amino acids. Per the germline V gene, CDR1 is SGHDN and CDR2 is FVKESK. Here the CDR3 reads CASSRHRRQLRFGYTF. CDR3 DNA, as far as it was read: TGTGCCAGCAGCCGACACAGAAGACAGTTGAGGTTCGGC.

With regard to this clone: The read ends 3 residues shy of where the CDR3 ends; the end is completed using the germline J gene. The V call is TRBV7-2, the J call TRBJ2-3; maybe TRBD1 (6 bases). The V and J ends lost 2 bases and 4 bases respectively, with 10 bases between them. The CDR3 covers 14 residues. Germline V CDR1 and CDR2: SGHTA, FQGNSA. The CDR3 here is CASSLNRVADTQYF. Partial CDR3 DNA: TGTGCCAGCAGCTTAAACAGGGTGGCAGATACG.

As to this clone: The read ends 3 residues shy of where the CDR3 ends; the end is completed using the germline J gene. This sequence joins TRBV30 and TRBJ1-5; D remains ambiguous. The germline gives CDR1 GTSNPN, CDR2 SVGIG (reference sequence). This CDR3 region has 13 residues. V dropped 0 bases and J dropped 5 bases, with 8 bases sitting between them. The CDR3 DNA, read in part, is TGTGCCTGGAGTGTCGGGCGGGATCAGCCC. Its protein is CAWSVGRDQP. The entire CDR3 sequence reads CAWSVGRDQPQHF.

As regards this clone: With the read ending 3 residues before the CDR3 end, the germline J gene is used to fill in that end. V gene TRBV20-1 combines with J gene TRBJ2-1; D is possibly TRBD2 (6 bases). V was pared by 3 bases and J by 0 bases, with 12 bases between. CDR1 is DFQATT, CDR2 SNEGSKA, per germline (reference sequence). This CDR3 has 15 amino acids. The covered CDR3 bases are TGCAGTGCTAGCCAAAGCGGGTACTCCTACAATGAG. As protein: CSASQSGYSYNE. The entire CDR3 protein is CSASQSGYSYNEQFF.

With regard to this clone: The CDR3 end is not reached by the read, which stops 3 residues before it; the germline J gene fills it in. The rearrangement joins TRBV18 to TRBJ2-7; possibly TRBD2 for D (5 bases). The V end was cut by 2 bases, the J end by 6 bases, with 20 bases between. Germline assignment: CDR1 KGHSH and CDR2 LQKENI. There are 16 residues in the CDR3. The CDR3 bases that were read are TGTGCCAGCTCACCAGTGCCCCTTGACGGGGTGCGCGAG. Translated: CASSPVPLDGVRE. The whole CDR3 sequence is CASSPVPLDGVREQYF.

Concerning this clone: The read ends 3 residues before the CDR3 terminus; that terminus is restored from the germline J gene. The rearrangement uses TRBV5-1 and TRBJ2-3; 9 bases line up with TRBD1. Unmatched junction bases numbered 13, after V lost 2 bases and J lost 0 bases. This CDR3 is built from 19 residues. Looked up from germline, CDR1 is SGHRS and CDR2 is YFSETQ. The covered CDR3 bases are TGCGCCAGCAGCTTACCCAACCTGACAGGGGGTGAAAGCACAGATACG. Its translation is CASSLPNLTGGESTDT. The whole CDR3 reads CASSLPNLTGGESTDTQYF.

CDR3 amino acids: CSAQISGRGTDTQYF. CDR3 bases read: TGCAGTGCTCAAATTAGCGGGAGAGGAACAGATACG. This sequence joins TRBV20-1 and TRBJ2-3, with 9 positions matching TRBD2. The read stops 3 residues short of the end of the CDR3; the missing end is completed from the germline J gene. The germline CDR1 and CDR2 sequences are DFQATT and SNEGSKA (reference sequence). CDR3 length equals 15 residues. Losses at the gene ends were 5 bases for V and 3 bases for J; bases not matched to a gene: 9.

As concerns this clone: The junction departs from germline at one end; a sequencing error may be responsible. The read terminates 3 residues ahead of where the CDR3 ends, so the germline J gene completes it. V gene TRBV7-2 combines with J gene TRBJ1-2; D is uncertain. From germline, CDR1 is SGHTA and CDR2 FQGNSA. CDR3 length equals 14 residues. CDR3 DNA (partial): TGTGCTAGCAGCTTTTCCCCTTCGGGGAGGGGC. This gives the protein CASSFSPSGRG. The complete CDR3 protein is CASSFSPSGRGYTF.

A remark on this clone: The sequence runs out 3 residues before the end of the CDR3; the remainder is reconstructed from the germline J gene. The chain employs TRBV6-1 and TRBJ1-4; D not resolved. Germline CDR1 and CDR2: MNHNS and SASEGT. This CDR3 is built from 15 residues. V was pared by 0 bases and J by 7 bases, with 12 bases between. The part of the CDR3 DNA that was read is TGTGCCAGCAGTGAAGCTGCGGGCCCACCTGAAAAA. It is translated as CASSEAAGPPEK. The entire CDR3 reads CASSEAAGPPEKLFF.

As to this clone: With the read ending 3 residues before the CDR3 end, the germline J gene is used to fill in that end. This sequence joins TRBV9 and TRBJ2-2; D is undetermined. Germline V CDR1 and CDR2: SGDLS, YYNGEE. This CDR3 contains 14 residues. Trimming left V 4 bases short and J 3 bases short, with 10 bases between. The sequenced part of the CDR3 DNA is TGTGCCAGCAGCTCGCACAGTGACACCGGGGAG. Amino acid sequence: CASSSHSDTGE. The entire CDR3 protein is CASSSHSDTGELFF.

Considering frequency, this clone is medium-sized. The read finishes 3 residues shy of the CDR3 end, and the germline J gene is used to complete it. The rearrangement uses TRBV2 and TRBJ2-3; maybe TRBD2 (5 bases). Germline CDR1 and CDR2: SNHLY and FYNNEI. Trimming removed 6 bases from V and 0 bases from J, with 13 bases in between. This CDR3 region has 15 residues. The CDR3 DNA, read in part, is TGTGCCAGCAGCAAGTCTAGGACTAGCACAGATACG. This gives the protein CASSKSRTSTDT. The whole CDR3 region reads CASSKSRTSTDTQYF. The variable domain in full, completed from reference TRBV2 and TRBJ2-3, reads EPEVTQTPSHQVTQMGQEVILRCVPISNHLYFYWYRQILGQKVEFLVSFYNNEISEKSEIFDDQFSVERPDGSNFTLKIRSTKLEDSAMYFCASSKSRTSTDTQYFGPGTRLTVL.